The 3 T cell receptor beta chains below come from one sample, sequenced in a study of spatial heterogeneity in lung cancer. Time point specified: sample taken at primary tumor resection. Sequencing of whole RNA from tumor, nontumor lung or frozen PBMC involved no sorting. TCRdb ran MiXCR on the 5' RACE reads and lists one entry per CDR3 protein. The sample yields roughly 46,000 distinct CDR3 sequences, about an eighth seen once. The sample here was PBMCs, taken at surgery. The receptor source for this set is a female donor with early-stage non-small cell lung cancer.

In its sample, this clonotype was seen many times. This CDR3 is CASSYAIPPRLSYEQYF. CDR3 in DNA: TGTGCCAGCAGTTACGCGATTCCCCCGAGACTTTCCTACGAGCAGTACTTC. J is TRBJ2-7 and V is TRBV6-2 or TRBV6-3; no clear D gene. CDR3 length: 17 residues. Germline loops: CDR1 MNHEY, CDR2 SVGEGT. V was pared by 2 bases and J by 1 base, with 18 bases between.

This clonotype was detected ten times or more. The gene calls are TRBV5-5 and TRBJ2-7; 10 positions agree with TRBD1. The germline CDR1 and CDR2 sequences are SGHKS and YYEKEE (reference sequence). Trimming removed 4 bases from V and 2 bases from J; junction bases left unmatched: 6. This CDR3 has 15 amino acids. The CDR3 here is CASSRAGTGAYEQYF. CDR3 DNA: TGTGCCAGCAGCCGGGCCGGGACAGGGGCCTACGAGCAGTACTTC.

The chain uses TRBV7-6 and TRBJ1-5; D unclear. CDR1 SGHVS and CDR2 FNYEAQ come from the germline V gene. V gave up 5 bases and J gave up 6 bases, with 11 bases separating them. This CDR3 has 13 residues. Here the CDR3 DNA reads TGTGCCAGCAGCCCAATCGGCGGTCAGCCCCAGCATTTT. This codes for CASSPIGGQPQHF.